A single sample gave rise to the 30 T cell receptor beta chains below, sequenced in a study of T-cell memory formation after mild COVID-19. TCRdb re-called the 5' RACE reads with MiXCR, one entry per CDR3 protein. This table has 300,000 to 350,000 distinct CDR3 sequences, approximately 19% appearing once. Sequences were obtained from PBMCs or a T cell subset sorted from them (not recorded which). All receptors derive from a man aged 18-30 years who had mild COVID-19 (a few samples of this study predate the infection). Cell type and time point are not known.

This clonotype was observed a handful of times. V usage is TRBV12-3 or TRBV12-4 and J usage is TRBJ1-5; a weak D match, TRBD1 (5 bases). This CDR3 region has 18 residues. The V end lost 5 bases, the J end lost 0 bases, and 20 bases lay between the germline ends. CDR3 protein: CASSPGGDPSISNQPQHF. In DNA, the CDR3 is TGTGCCAGCAGTCCCGGCGGGGACCCTTCGATTAGCAATCAGCCCCAGCATTTT.

This clonotype appeared a few times. The rearrangement links TRBV7-2 to TRBJ2-1; 11 nucleotides align to TRBD2. The J segment lost 8 bases and the V segment lost 6 bases, leaving 12 bases of the junction unmatched. The V gene's germline CDR1 is SGHTA and CDR2 FQGNSA. The CDR3 is 16 amino acids. The CDR3 sequence is CASRPSSGGNFYEQFF. CDR3 DNA: TGTGCCAGCAGGCCATCTAGCGGGGGGAACTTCTATGAGCAGTTCTTC.

This clonotype was seen more than once but under ten times. One end of the junction fails to match germline, which may point to a read error. This chain joins TRBV7-7 and TRBJ2-1; 10 nucleotides agree with TRBD2. The germline V gene has CDR1 SSHAT and CDR2 FNYEAQ (reference sequence). This CDR3 comprises 14 residues. CDR3 sequence: CASSPGLAAHEQFF. Written as DNA, the CDR3 is TGTGCTAGCAGCCCCGGACTAGCGGCCCATGAGCAGTTCTTC.

The table lists this clonotype with many counts. The chain is built from TRBV5-1 and TRBJ2-7; perhaps TRBD1 as D (5 bases). Germline CDR1 reads SGHRS; CDR2 reads YFSETQ. The CDR3 spans 15 residues. The V end lost 0 bases, the J end lost 2 bases, and 12 bases lay between the germline ends. The CDR3 reads CASSLGPGMAYEQYF. CDR3 nucleotide sequence: TGCGCCAGCAGCTTGGGTCCAGGGATGGCCTACGAGCAGTACTTC.

V and J are TRBV6-5 and TRBJ2-6; no clear D. The CDR3 runs 17 residues. Looked up from germline, CDR1 is MNHEY and CDR2 is SVGAGI. The V gene lost 6 bases and the J gene lost 0 bases, with 15 bases spanning the gap. CDR3 amino acids: CASSPRPPTSGANVLTF. The DNA for the CDR3 is TGTGCCAGCAGCCCGAGACCTCCAACCTCTGGGGCCAACGTCCTGACTTTC.

The sample holds a few counts of this clonotype. The J gene is TRBJ1-6, the V gene TRBV7-8; D gene unclear. The CDR3 runs to 13 residues. V gave up 5 bases and J gave up 8 bases, with 10 bases separating them. The V gene's germline CDR1 is SGHVS and CDR2 FQNEAQ. CDR3 in amino acids: CASSRSGDSPLHF. Here the CDR3 DNA reads TGTGCCAGCAGCCGGAGTGGGGATTCACCCCTCCACTTT.

This clonotype was picked up a small number of times. V usage is TRBV19 and J usage is TRBJ1-2; 7 nucleotides line up with TRBD1. The CDR3 sequence is 15 residues long. In germline, CDR1 is LNHDA, CDR2 SQIVND (reference sequence). J gave up 0 bases and V 5 bases, and 6 bases lay outside the gene matches. The CDR3 DNA follows: TGTGCCAGTAGTCCAAACAGGGGCACTAACTATGGCTACACCTTC. This encodes CASSPNRGTNYGYTF. Full variable domain (missing parts from reference TRBV19 and TRBJ1-2): DGGITQSPKYLFRKEGQNVTLSCEQNLNHDAMYWYRQDPGQGLRLIYYSQIVNDFQKGDIAEGYSVSREKKESFPLTVTSAQKNPTAFYLCASSPNRGTNYGYTFGSGTRLTVV.

The chain uses TRBV10-1 and TRBJ2-3, with D perhaps TRBD1 or TRBD2 (5 bases each). The CDR3 runs 14 residues. With 4 bases removed from V and 2 bases from J, the gap between germline ends came to 10 bases. Germline V CDR1 and CDR2: WNHNN, SYGVQD (reference sequence). The CDR3, as DNA: TGCGCCAGCAGTGGTGGGACCCTCACAGATACGCAGTATTTT. Translating it yields CASSGGTLTDTQYF.

The sample holds a few counts of this clonotype. This chain connects TRBV7-8 to TRBJ1-6; D ambiguous. The CDR3 runs to 15 residues. Trimming removed 7 bases from V and 8 bases from J, with 18 bases in between. Germline lookup yields CDR1 SGHVS and CDR2 FQNEAQ. The CDR3 here is CASNGGDDFYSPLHF. CDR3 nucleotide sequence: TGTGCCAGCAATGGTGGGGATGACTTTTATTCACCCCTCCACTTT.

V and J are TRBV27 and TRBJ1-2; 8 bases agree with TRBD1. The CDR3 has 13 amino acids. V dropped 8 bases and J dropped 4; count of bases not matched to a gene: 6. Germline assignment: CDR1 MNHEY and CDR2 SMNVEV (reference sequence). As DNA, the CDR3 is TGTGCCAGCGGACCAGGGGGCTTCTATGGCTACACCTTC. Translating it yields CASGPGGFYGYTF.

This chain joins TRBV24-1 and TRBJ1-5; D gene ambiguous. Germline assignment: CDR1 KGHDR and CDR2 SFDVKD. The CDR3 sequence is 12 residues long. The V end lost 3 bases, the J end lost 6 bases, and 5 bases lay between the germline ends. This CDR3 reads CATSDNFQPQHF. In DNA form, the CDR3 reads TGTGCCACCAGTGATAACTTTCAGCCCCAGCATTTT.

This chain joins TRBV10-3 and TRBJ2-5; TRBD1 matches 7 bases. Germline CDR1 is ENHRY and CDR2 is SYGVKD. The ends lost 7 bases at V and 2 bases at J; junction bases unmatched: 7. CDR3 length: 14 amino acids. CDR3 in amino acids: CAIKGTDLQETQYF. The CDR3, as DNA: TGTGCCATCAAAGGGACAGACCTTCAAGAGACCCAGTACTTC.

This rearrangement joins TRBV7-2 to TRBJ2-5; D not resolved. The germline gives CDR1 SGHTA, CDR2 FQGNSA. This CDR3 region has 13 residues. V lost 3 bases and J 5 bases, leaving 10 bases between the germline ends. CDR3 protein: CASSFDRWETQYF. CDR3 in DNA: TGTGCCAGCAGCTTTGACCGGTGGGAGACCCAGTACTTC.

This clonotype was seen more than once but under ten times. This chain connects TRBV29-1 to TRBJ1-4; 7 bases are shared with TRBD1. Looked up from germline, CDR1 is SQVTM and CDR2 is ANQGSEA. The CDR3 has 15 amino acids. V shed 5 bases and J 8 bases; nucleotides not matched to a gene: 14. Written as DNA, the CDR3 is TGCAGCGTTTCTACCTTTGACAGGGAAGGGGAAAAACTGTTTTTT. Translated: CSVSTFDREGEKLFF.

This clonotype was counted a few times. The germline gene is not matched at one end of the junction; a read error may be the cause. The chain couples TRBV5-1 to TRBJ1-4; D unresolved. Germline CDR1 is SGHRS and CDR2 is YFSETQ. The CDR3 totals 12 residues. The CDR3 region is CASSFEDEKLFF. The CDR3 DNA reads TGCGCAAGCAGCTTTGAGGATGAAAAACTGTTTTTT. The variable domain in full, with the rest retrieved from reference TRBV5-1 and TRBJ1-4, is KAGVTQTPRYLIKTRGQQVTLSCSPISGHRSVSWYQQTPGQGLQFLFEYFSETQRNKGNFPGRFSGRQFSNSRSEMNVSTLELGDSALYLCASSFEDEKLFFGSGTQLSVL.

This clonotype was seen a few times. The chain recombines TRBV3-1 with TRBJ2-3; no reliable D call. Trimming took 4 bases from V and 1 from J, leaving 9 bases between them. The germline gives CDR1 LGHDT, CDR2 YNNKEL (reference sequence). CDR3 length: 14 amino acids. The CDR3 region is CASSRNPGTDTQYF. The CDR3 DNA reads TGTGCCAGCAGCCGAAATCCAGGCACAGATACGCAGTATTTT.

This clonotype was detected a few times. The V call is TRBV7-2, the J call TRBJ2-5; 9 positions match TRBD2. With V trimmed by 6 bases and J by 5 bases, 10 bases remained unmatched. Germline CDR1 reads SGHTA; CDR2 reads FQGNSA. The CDR3 consists of 15 residues. CDR3 loop: CASSRTSGLGETQYF. CDR3 nucleotide sequence: TGTGCCAGCAGTCGCACTAGCGGGCTGGGGGAGACCCAGTACTTC.

As regards this clonotype: One junction end disagrees with the germline gene, perhaps due to a read error. This chain connects TRBV7-2 to TRBJ2-1; the D gene is possibly TRBD2 (7 bases). Germline lookup yields CDR1 SGHTA and CDR2 FQGNSA. The CDR3 sequence is 20 residues long. The CDR3 sequence: CASSPNLPGGGTTGYSEQFF. CDR3 bases: TGTGCCAGCAGCCCAAACCTCCCTGGGGGGGGGACAACCGGGTACAGTGAGCAGTTCTTC.

This clonotype appeared many times. V usage is TRBV5-1 and J usage is TRBJ2-1; no firm D call. Trimming left V 0 bases short and J 7 bases short, with 11 bases between. The germline gives CDR1 SGHRS, CDR2 YFSETQ. This CDR3 spans 14 amino acids. CDR3 sequence reads: CASSLGWLSNEQFF. CDR3 nucleotide sequence: TGCGCCAGCAGCTTGGGGTGGCTCTCGAATGAGCAGTTCTTC.

This rearrangement joins TRBV13 to TRBJ1-1, with TRBD1 identical over 7 bases. There are 15 residues in the CDR3. Germline V gene sequence: CDR1 PRHDT, CDR2 FYEKMQ (reference sequence). With 5 bases clipped from V and 5 bases from J, the junction kept 11 bases outside the gene matches. CDR3 DNA sequence: TGTGCCAGCAGCCGAGGGAGTACAGGGGAAACTGAAGCTTTCTTT. This encodes CASSRGSTGETEAFF.

This clonotype was found a few times. The chain combines TRBV18 with TRBJ2-1, with D uncertain. V was shortened by 3 bases and J by 0 bases, with 9 bases between the two germline ends. Germline CDR1 KGHSH, CDR2 LQKENI. The CDR3 is 15 residues long. This CDR3 is CASSPGSGSYNEQFF. DNA of the CDR3: TGTGCCAGCTCACCGGGTTCGGGCTCCTACAATGAGCAGTTCTTC.

The chain recombines TRBV6-5 with TRBJ2-1; TRBD2 matches 10 bases. V lost 7 bases, J lost 7 bases, and 13 bases stayed unmatched. The CDR3 loop spans 16 amino acids. In germline, CDR1 is MNHEY, CDR2 SVGAGI. CDR3 in DNA: TGTGCCAGCACGCGGAGGACTAGCGGAAGTAGGAATGAGCAGTTCTTC. Translating it yields CASTRRTSGSRNEQFF.

Written as DNA, the CDR3 is TGTGCCAGCAGCTTACGGGGGGTCTACGAGCAGTACTTC. It specifies CASSLRGVYEQYF. This chain uses TRBV11-2 with TRBJ2-7; the match to TRBD2 covers 7 bases. Germline CDR1 and CDR2: SGHAT and FQNNGV. Trimming cost V 2 bases and J 3 bases; bases outside gene matches: 1. This CDR3 has 13 residues.

This clonotype was seen only a few times. The V gene is TRBV12-3 or TRBV12-4, the J gene TRBJ1-4, with D tentatively TRBD1 (5 bases). V lost 1 base, J lost 0 bases, and 9 bases lay in between. CDR3 length equals 16 residues. The CDR3 DNA is TGTGCCAGCAGTTTAGTCGGGGCTGCAACTAATGAAAAACTGTTTTTT. This gives the protein CASSLVGAATNEKLFF.

The sample holds a few counts of this clonotype. The chain employs TRBV11-2 and TRBJ1-4; tentative D call: TRBD1 (6 bases). V gave up 5 bases and J gave up 7 bases, with 11 bases separating them. CDR3 length equals 13 residues. Germline V lookup: CDR1 SGHAT, CDR2 FQNNGV. CDR3 amino acids: CASSQGSGEKLFF. CDR3 bases: TGTGCCAGCAGCCAGGGGTCCGGTGAAAAACTGTTTTTT.

V is TRBV5-1 and J is TRBJ2-5; TRBD2 might be the D (6 bases). Germline CDR1 SGHRS, CDR2 YFSETQ. The CDR3 loop spans 14 amino acids. Trimming removed 4 bases from V and 4 bases from J, with 14 bases in between. The CDR3: CASSGGPSRETQYF. The CDR3 DNA is TGCGCCAGCAGCGGAGGGCCTAGCAGAGAGACCCAGTACTTC.

This clonotype was counted many times. The chain combines TRBV25-1 with TRBJ2-2; 11 bases map to TRBD2. Germline CDR1 is MGHDK and CDR2 is SYGVNS. The V and J ends lost 5 bases and 6 bases, in that order; junction bases with no gene match: 5. The CDR3 covers 15 residues. As DNA, the CDR3 is TGTGCCAGCAGTTTTAGCGGGGGGGCGCCCGGGGAGCTGTTTTTT. Protein sequence: CASSFSGGAPGELFF. Full variable domain (remainder filled in from reference TRBV25-1 and TRBJ2-2): EADIYQTPRYLVIGTGKKITLECSQTMGHDKMYWYQQDPGMELHLIHYSYGVNSTEKGDLSSESTVSRIRTEHFPLTLESARPSHTSQYLCASSFSGGAPGELFFGEGSRLTVL.

This clonotype has a handful of counts. The V and J genes are TRBV6-5 and TRBJ2-1; 8 positions agree with TRBD2. After removal of 0 bases from V and 7 bases from J, the junction contained 5 bases not matched to a gene. The CDR3 covers 15 residues. CDR1 is MNHEY and CDR2 is SVGAGI in the germline V gene. This CDR3 reads CASSYSRASGNEQFF. The CDR3 DNA sequence: TGTGCCAGCAGTTACTCGAGGGCTAGCGGGAATGAGCAGTTCTTC.

This clonotype was observed a few times. This rearrangement joins TRBV20-1 to TRBJ2-6, with 10 nucleotides matching TRBD1. The trim removed 6 bases at V and 0 bases at J, leaving 2 bases unmatched. Germline V gene sequence: CDR1 DFQATT, CDR2 SNEGSKA (reference sequence). The CDR3 runs 15 residues. CDR3 sequence reads: CSARQGASGANVLTF. The CDR3 DNA reads as TGCAGTGCGAGACAGGGGGCCTCTGGGGCCAACGTCCTGACTTTC.

This clonotype has at least ten counts. The chain is built from TRBV9 and TRBJ2-5, with TRBD1 matching 8 bases. V lost 4 bases, J lost 4 bases, and 6 bases stayed unmatched. The germline V gene has CDR1 SGDLS and CDR2 YYNGEE. CDR3 length: 14 residues. Here the CDR3 reads CASSKTGAGETQYF. CDR3 nucleotide sequence: TGTGCCAGCAGCAAGACAGGGGCGGGAGAGACCCAGTACTTC.